The rows below give T cell receptor delta chains drawn from one sample of a study of delta chain sequences of gamma delta T cells. TCRdb reprocessed the 5' RACE reads using CATT. This sample has some 700 delta-chain clones; 36% occur once, and the top ten carry 47%. What was sequenced was either unsorted cells or a sorted T cell fraction (not recorded which). The source is a human donor in good health. Each CDR3 is given with its conserved first and last residue. A D gene is named only where the DNA matches it firmly. Part of the rows lack a size; the others show once, few, many or a class for expanded clones.

- | TRDJ1 | TRDD3 | 17 | TRDV2 | TGTGCCTGTGACACGCTGGGGGATACGCGGGCCACCGATAAACTCATCTTT | CACDTLGDTRATDKLIF
large | TRDJ1 | - | 14 | TRDV2 | TGTGCCTGTGACACCGTAGAAGTAACCGATAAACTCATCTTT | CACDTVEVTDKLIF
- | TRDJ1 | TRDD3 | 15 | TRDV2 | TGTGCCTGTGATCTCCTTACTGGGGGATACGAGGAACTCATCTTT | CACDLLTGGYEELIF
hyperexpanded | TRDJ1 | TRDD3 | 16 | TRDV2 | TGTGCCTGTCGGCCATTACTGGGGGATTACACCGATAAACTCATCTTT | CACRPLLGDYTDKLIF
- | TRDJ1 | TRDD3 | 20 | TRDV2 | TGTGCCTGTGACACCGTAGGGTTTACTGGGGGAGTCCAAGACACCGATAAACTCATCTTT | CACDTVGFTGGVQDTDKLIF
few | TRDJ1 | TRDD3 | 17 | TRDV2 | TGTGCCTGTGACACGCTGGGGGATACGCCCGTCACCGATAAACTCATCTTT | CACDTLGDTPVTDKLIF
- | TRDJ4 | TRDD3 | 23 | TRAV38-2/DV8 | TGTGCTTATAGGAGCGGGTCAAGAGATCCCAACCGATACTGGGGGATACACGGCAGACCCCTGATCTTT | CAYRSGSRDPNRYWGIHGRPLIF
- | TRDJ1 | TRDD3 | 18 | TRDV2 | TGTGCCTGTGACACCGTAAAACTGGGGGATACGGGGACCGATAAACTCATCTTT | CACDTVKLGDTGTDKLIF
few | TRDJ3 | TRDD3 | 21 | TRDV2 | TGTGCCTGTGATCCCGTGGTACTGGGGGATACGCGATCCTGGGACACCCGACAGATGTTTTTC | CACDPVVLGDTRSWDTRQMFF
medium-sized | TRDJ1 | TRDD3 | 18 | TRDV2 | TGTGCCTGTGACACCCTTACGGGTACTGGGGGACACACCGATAAACTCATCTTT | CACDTLTGTGGHTDKLIF
medium-sized | TRDJ1 | - | 16 | TRDV2 | TGTGCCTGTGACACCGTTGAGAGTATTCTGGGTGACAAACTCATCTTT | CACDTVESILGDKLIF
- | TRDJ1 | TRDD3 | 23 | TRDV1 | TGTGCTCTTGGGGAACTAGGCCAGACCACGGGCTGGGGGATCGGCGGGTACACCGATAAACTCATCTTT | CALGELGQTTGWGIGGYTDKLIF
large | TRDJ1 | TRDD3 | 16 | TRDV2 | TGTGCCTGTGACACCGTTGAGAGTATTCTGGGGGACAAACTCATCTTT | CACDTVESILGDKLIF
medium-sized | TRDJ1 | TRDD3 | 15 | TRDV2 | TGTGCCTGTGACAAGCTGGGGGATAAGGCCGATAAACTCATCTTT | CACDKLGDKADKLIF
large | TRDJ1 | TRDD3 | 15 | TRDV3 | TGTGCCTTAATTCCTATTTCTGGGGGATATGGTAAACTCATCTTT | CALIPISGGYGKLIF
- | TRDJ1 | - | 26 | TRDV2 | TGTGCCTGTGACAAGCAGTGGTATCAACGCAGAGTACCTTCATCTAATCTCTTGGGGGACACCGATAAACTCATCTTT | CACDKQWYQRRVPSSNLLGDTDKLIF
hyperexpanded | TRDJ1 | - | 19 | TRDV1 | TGTGCTCTTGGGGCCCTCGGACACGGGGGGAAGGACTACACCGATAAACTCATCTTT | CALGALGHGGKDYTDKLIF
- | TRDJ1 | TRDD3 | 19 | TRDV3 | TGTGCCTTCGAACGGAGGCGTTCTGTACTGGGGGCTGACACCGATAAACTCATCTTT | CAFERRRSVLGADTDKLIF
- | TRDJ1 | TRDD3 | 21 | TRDV2 | TGTGCCTGTGATAAACTGTCAACCCGATACTGGGGGATATGGACTGGCGGTAAACTCATCTTT | CACDKLSTRYWGIWTGGKLIF
once | TRDJ1 | - | 13 | TRDV2 | TGTGCCACCGTGGGGAAAAACACCGATAACCTCATCTTT | CATVGKNTDNLIF
once | TRDJ3 | TRDD3 | 20 | TRDV2 | TGTGCCTGTGACAGCCTTACTGGGGGATCGGCCTCCTGGGACACCCGACAGATGTTTTTC | CACDSLTGGSASWDTRQMFF
- | TRDJ1 | TRDD2 | 24 | TRDV1 | TGTGCTCTTGGGAACAACGCCCAATTCCTACTCCCACGGTATCGAGGGGGGTACACCGATAAACTCATCTTT | CALGNNAQFLLPRYRGGYTDKLIF
- | TRDJ1 | TRDD3 | 13 | TRDV2 | TGTGCCTGTGACCCTCTGGGGGATACTGTACTCATCTTT | CACDPLGDTVLIF
- | TRDJ1 | TRDD3 | 18 | TRDV2 | TGTGCCTGTGACACCGTAGGGTTTACTGGGGGTAACACCGATAAACTCATCTTT | CACDTVGFTGGNTDKLIF
- | TRDJ1 | TRDD3 | 30 | TRDV1 | TGTGCTCTTGGGGAGTCATTTCCCCAACCTCCGGTAGTGGGGAGTAACCCTAGCCCTACTGGGGGAAACGGAGAGGATAAACTCATCTTT | CALGESFPQPPVVGSNPSPTGGNGEDKLIF
- | TRDJ1 | - | 20 | TRDV2 | TGTGCCTGTGATCCTGTACTGGGCACTGGTATCAGTAATGCGGCCGATAAACTCATCTTT | CACDPVLGTGISNAADKLIF
- | TRDJ3 | TRDD3 | 20 | TRDV2 | TGTGCCTGTCGGCCATTACTGGGGGATACTAGCTCCTGGGACACCCGACAGATGTTTTTC | CACRPLLGDTSSWDTRQMFF
large | TRDJ1 | TRDD3 | 19 | TRDV2 | TGTGCCTGTGACACCGTTCCCATACTGGGGGATACTCGCACCGATAAACTCATCTTT | CACDTVPILGDTRTDKLIF
large | TRDJ1 | TRDD3 | 16 | TRDV2 | TGTGCCTGTGACACCCTACTGGGGGCTGACACCGATAAACTCATCTTT | CACDTLLGADTDKLIF
hyperexpanded | TRDJ3 | TRDD3 | 19 | TRDV2 | TGTGCCTGTGACACCGCCTGGGGGACTCACTCCTGGGACACCCGACAGATGTTTTTC | CACDTAWGTHSWDTRQMFF
large | TRDJ1 | TRDD3 | 18 | TRDV2 | TGTGCCTGTGACAAAATGCAGACTGGGGGATACCTGGCCGATAAACTCATCTTT | CACDKMQTGGYLADKLIF
- | TRDJ3 | TRDD3 | 20 | TRDV2 | TGTGCCTGTGATCCTGTACTGGGGGATACGCGATCCTGGGACACCCGACAGATGTTTTTC | CACDPVLGDTRSWDTRQMFF